These T cell receptor beta chains were read from a single sample in a study of T cells expressing NK-cell markers. TCRdb re-called the 5' RACE reads and shows each CDR3 protein once, DNA omitted. This specimen shows about half a million distinct CDR3 sequences; the ten leading clones hold roughly 1.4%. Sequenced input: blood T cells: a sorted CD56 or NKG2C T cell subset, CD4+ or CD8+ T cells, or bulk PBMC T cells (not recorded which). All receptors derive from a woman between 50 and 59 years old in good health. Both conserved end residues are part of each CDR3.

len: 15; j_gene: TRBJ2-7; v_gene: TRBV5-1; CDR3aa: CASSLAGTGVTPRYF
len: 15; j_gene: TRBJ2-1; v_gene: TRBV27; CDR3aa: CASSQRLGFHNEQFF
len: 16; j_gene: TRBJ2-5; v_gene: TRBV27; CDR3aa: CASSFVPRGRGETQYF
len: 15; j_gene: TRBJ2-5; v_gene: TRBV18; CDR3aa: CASSQAAGGTETQYF
len: 14; j_gene: TRBJ2-5; v_gene: TRBV5-1; CDR3aa: CASSLEGYLETQYF
len: 17; j_gene: TRBJ2-2; v_gene: TRBV12-3/TRBV12-4; CDR3aa: CASSFRLAGSNTGELFF
len: 16; j_gene: TRBJ2-3; v_gene: TRBV12-3/TRBV12-4; CDR3aa: CASSYPLSGFTDTQYF
len: 15; j_gene: TRBJ1-1; v_gene: TRBV11-2; CDR3aa: CASSREHFMNTEAFF
len: 15; j_gene: TRBJ2-7; v_gene: TRBV7-9; CDR3aa: CASSLGTGQSYEQYF
len: 16; j_gene: TRBJ2-3; v_gene: TRBV6-4; CDR3aa: CASSSTPSLSTDTQYF
len: 14; j_gene: TRBJ2-3; v_gene: TRBV20-1; CDR3aa: CSATDRVFTDTQYF
len: 14; j_gene: TRBJ2-2; v_gene: TRBV5-1; CDR3aa: CASQLRLGLGELFF
len: 17; j_gene: TRBJ1-1; v_gene: TRBV25-1; CDR3aa: CASSELGGSYTNTEAFF
len: 16; j_gene: TRBJ2-1; v_gene: TRBV11-2; CDR3aa: CASSSSGQLLAWEQFF
len: 18; j_gene: TRBJ1-3; v_gene: TRBV4-1; CDR3aa: CASSLGGRGRGSGNTIYF
len: 12; j_gene: TRBJ2-1; v_gene: TRBV5-1; CDR3aa: CASRARGNEQFF
len: 15; j_gene: TRBJ1-1; v_gene: TRBV5-1; CDR3aa: CASSLESVGRTEAFF
len: 15; j_gene: TRBJ2-1; v_gene: TRBV3-1; CDR3aa: CASSRGIGSHNEQFF
len: 15; j_gene: TRBJ2-5; v_gene: TRBV5-1; CDR3aa: CASTRTSGNQETQYF
len: 14; j_gene: TRBJ1-5; v_gene: TRBV29-1; CDR3aa: CSVGGRGDYQPQHF
len: 12; j_gene: TRBJ1-2; v_gene: TRBV29-1; CDR3aa: CSVLSRNYGYTF
len: 16; j_gene: TRBJ1-3; v_gene: TRBV12-3/TRBV12-4; CDR3aa: CASQTAGGLSGNTIYF
len: 16; j_gene: TRBJ2-2; v_gene: TRBV7-6; CDR3aa: CASSQTSGRYTGELFF
len: 16; j_gene: TRBJ2-1; v_gene: TRBV12-3/TRBV12-4; CDR3aa: CASTSDKGGFVSEQFF
len: 13; j_gene: TRBJ2-3; v_gene: TRBV5-8; CDR3aa: CASTPGGTDTQYF
len: 16; j_gene: TRBJ2-1; v_gene: TRBV14; CDR3aa: CASSQVPPGVHNEQFF
len: 19; j_gene: TRBJ2-2; v_gene: TRBV11-2; CDR3aa: CASRSYRVRFSANTGELFF
len: 14; j_gene: TRBJ1-1; v_gene: TRBV19; CDR3aa: CASSIVGSRAWAFF
len: 13; j_gene: TRBJ2-1; v_gene: TRBV5-5; CDR3aa: CASSLLTHNEQFF
len: 14; j_gene: TRBJ1-2; v_gene: TRBV29-1; CDR3aa: CSVEMQTTGYGYTF
len: 16; j_gene: TRBJ2-3; v_gene: TRBV12-3/TRBV12-4; CDR3aa: CASSLGLARYTDTQYF
len: 16; j_gene: TRBJ2-3; v_gene: TRBV5-6; CDR3aa: CASSRPQLTSTDTQYF
len: 16; j_gene: TRBJ2-1; v_gene: TRBV11-2; CDR3aa: CASSSHAASSYNEQFF
len: 15; j_gene: TRBJ2-3; v_gene: TRBV5-1; CDR3aa: CASSLTQGYTDTQYF
len: 13; j_gene: TRBJ2-7; v_gene: TRBV7-2; CDR3aa: CASSLAPTGLQYF
len: 15; j_gene: TRBJ2-1; v_gene: TRBV5-1; CDR3aa: CASSFSASVPNEQFF
len: 13; j_gene: TRBJ1-4; v_gene: TRBV27; CDR3aa: CASSVTANEKLFF
len: 16; j_gene: TRBJ1-5; v_gene: TRBV4-1; CDR3aa: CASSQEALGVFQPQHF
len: 17; j_gene: TRBJ2-2; v_gene: TRBV12-3/TRBV12-4; CDR3aa: CASSHGTSGRTGGELFF
len: 19; j_gene: TRBJ2-1; v_gene: TRBV7-9; CDR3aa: CASSLARVGQKLSYNEQFF
len: 13; j_gene: TRBJ1-2; v_gene: TRBV20-1; CDR3aa: CSAPDEGDYGYTF
len: 14; j_gene: TRBJ2-5; v_gene: TRBV7-2; CDR3aa: CASSSAGLQETQYF
len: 17; j_gene: TRBJ2-6; v_gene: TRBV7-9; CDR3aa: CASSSYRGRNGANVLTF
len: 14; j_gene: TRBJ2-7; v_gene: TRBV20-1; CDR3aa: CSARETGSDYEQYF
len: 14; j_gene: TRBJ1-2; v_gene: TRBV20-1; CDR3aa: CSARGTDKGGGYTF
len: 16; j_gene: TRBJ2-3; v_gene: TRBV5-1; CDR3aa: CASSLVASGIGDTQYF
len: 15; j_gene: TRBJ2-2; v_gene: TRBV20-1; CDR3aa: CSASVHNGNTGELFF
len: 13; j_gene: TRBJ2-4; v_gene: TRBV29-1; CDR3aa: CSVSQGGKNIQYF